This TCR beta chain derives from a study of CD8 T cells in Susac syndrome. Study-level findings and limits: Roughly 17 Susac-specific public clones were found in total CD8+ repertoires and roughly five in CD8+ TEMRA repertoires.

In regard to this clonotype: The antigen remains undetermined.

RNA totalling about 0.45 to 1 ug underwent reverse transcription with random hexamers. From the immunoSEQ multiplex PCR reads, TCRdb called clonotypes with MiXCR, one entry per CDR3 protein. The repertoire has 100,000 to 150,000 distinct CDR3 sequences, 85% to 95% of them found once; the top ten carry roughly 0.29%. Negative isolation yielded CD8+ and CD4+ T cells; FACS enriched TEMRA cells. The receptor's source is a human donor with Susac syndrome. The sequencing input was CD8+ T cells from PBMCs.

The CDR3 loop reads CAISESTSTDTQYF. CDR3 in DNA: TGTGCCATCAGTGAGTCGACTAGCACAGATACGCAGTATTTT. V gene TRBV10-3 combines with J gene TRBJ2-3; D gene unclear. This CDR3 spans 14 amino acids. The V end lost 0 bases, the J end lost 0 bases, and 4 bases lay between the germline ends. Per the germline V gene, CDR1 is ENHRY and CDR2 is SYGVKD.